This T cell receptor (beta chain) is drawn from a study of shared clonotypes between healthy human individuals. Study-level results: Across a few donors, naive CD4 shared roughly 5.2%, naive CD8 over 3%, memory CD4 more than 2%, memory CD8 roughly 0.37%. Although depth was large, rarefaction showed that sequencing of the sorted subsets was incomplete.

Repertoires were generated with immunoSEQ multiplex PCR, while TCRdb's copy carries only in-frame clones and drops some. The table lists hundreds of thousands of clones, nearly 95% of them singletons. This clone has a single count. Its cognate antigen is unknown. CDR3 length equals 17 residues. Germline V gene sequence: CDR1 LNHNV, CDR2 YYDKDF (reference sequence). J was trimmed by 0 bases and V by 0 bases; bases with no gene match: 4. As defined, naive CD8 cells were CD45RO-negative and positively selected for CCR7, with terminally differentiated effector memory CD45RA+ cells excluded. All donors were Caucasian adults living in Nashville, Tennessee.

Sequencing used naive CD8+ T cells sorted from blood. The TCR originated in a man aged 30 to 45 in good health. This chain joins TRBV15 and TRBJ1-4; 7 bases fit TRBD1. The CDR3 reads CATSREGQVSTNEKLFF. CDR3 nucleotide sequence: TGTGCCACCAGCAGAGAAGGACAGGTCTCAACTAATGAAAAACTGTTTTTT.